The subject of this entry is one T cell receptor beta chain. Antigen: not known. These data are taken from a study of cytomegalovirus exposure and HLA in healthy donors. Regarding the study as a whole: Later on, an analysis showed TCR association rates differing by HLA locus, with DRB1 the most and HLA-C the fewest.

Primers included in the PCR were 60 Vbeta and 13 Jbeta primers. Assay used: immunoSEQ multiplex PCR; TCRdb lists only in-frame clones, some missing. The sample table includes 140,000 to 150,000 clones. The receptor was isolated from a male donor in good health and CMV-seronegative. The source material was PBMCs.

The CDR3 here is CASSQDPLAYGYTF. CDR3 sequence (DNA): TGTGCCAGCAGCCAAGATCCATTGGCCTATGGCTACACCTTC. The chain links TRBV4-2 to TRBJ1-2; D unresolved. V was shortened by 0 bases and J by 4 bases, with 9 bases between the two germline ends. The CDR3 totals 14 residues. Germline values: CDR1 LGHNA, CDR2 YNFKEQ.